Below, one T cell receptor (beta chain) is given with its context. Its matching antigen is unknown. Trimming stripped 3 bases from V and 2 bases from J, with 19 bases between. CDR1 SGHTA and CDR2 FQGNSA come from the germline V gene. CDR3 size: 17 residues. The primer mix had 52 TRBV and 13 TRBJ primers. Here immunoSEQ multiplex PCR was the method, and the copy in TCRdb shows in-frame clones only, minus some. Here the sample spans roughly 15,000 clones, more than 85% being singletons. The data derive from a study of regulatory T cells. Findings and limits, study-wide: In patients, unique TRB V-J pairs were restricted and V/J usage skewed, especially in Tregs. Shannon entropy was nonsignificantly lower in patient CD8+ T cells than control CD8+ cells.

The sequence was collected from a person aged 18-35 years with CD3G deficiency. The J gene is TRBJ1-2, the V gene TRBV7-2; D is perhaps TRBD1 (5 bases). The material sequenced was CD8+ T cells sorted from blood. The CDR3 region has the DNA TGTGCCAGCAGCTTCGCACAGGATGGTAGGGTAAACTATGGCTACACCTTC. Translating gives CASSFAQDGRVNYGYTF.